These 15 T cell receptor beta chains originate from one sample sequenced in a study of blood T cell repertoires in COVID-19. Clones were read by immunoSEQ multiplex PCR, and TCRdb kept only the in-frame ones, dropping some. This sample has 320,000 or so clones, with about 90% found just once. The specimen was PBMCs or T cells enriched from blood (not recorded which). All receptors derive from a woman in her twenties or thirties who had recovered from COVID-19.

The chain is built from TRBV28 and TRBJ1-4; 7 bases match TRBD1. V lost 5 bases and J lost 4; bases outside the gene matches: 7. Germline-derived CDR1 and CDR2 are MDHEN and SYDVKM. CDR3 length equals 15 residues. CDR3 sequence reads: CASSPNGQVNEKLFF. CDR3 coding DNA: TGTGCCAGCAGTCCCAATGGACAGGTTAATGAAAAACTGTTTTTT.

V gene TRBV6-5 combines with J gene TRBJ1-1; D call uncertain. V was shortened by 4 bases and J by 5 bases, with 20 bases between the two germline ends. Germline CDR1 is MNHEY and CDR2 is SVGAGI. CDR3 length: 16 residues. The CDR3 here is CASSFTRGMSGTEAFF. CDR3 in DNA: TGTGCCAGCAGTTTCACCCGAGGAATGAGCGGGACTGAAGCTTTCTTT.

In DNA form, the CDR3 reads TGTGCCAGCAGCTTGGCACTAGCGGGGGGGTACGAGCAGTACTTC. Translation: CASSLALAGGYEQYF. V is TRBV11-2 and J is TRBJ2-7, with 13 bases matching TRBD2. Germline assignment: CDR1 SGHAT and CDR2 FQNNGV. The ends lost 3 bases at V and 4 bases at J; junction bases unmatched: 3. There are 15 residues in the CDR3.

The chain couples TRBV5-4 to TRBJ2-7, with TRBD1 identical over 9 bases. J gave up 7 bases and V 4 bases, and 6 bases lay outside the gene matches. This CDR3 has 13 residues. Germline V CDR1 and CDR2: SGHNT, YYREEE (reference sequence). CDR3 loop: CASSIQGAREQYF. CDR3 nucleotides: TGTGCCAGCAGCATACAGGGGGCAAGGGAGCAGTACTTC.

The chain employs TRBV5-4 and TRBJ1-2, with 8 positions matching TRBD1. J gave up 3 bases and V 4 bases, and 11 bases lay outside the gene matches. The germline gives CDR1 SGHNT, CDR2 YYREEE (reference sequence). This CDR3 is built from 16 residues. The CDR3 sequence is CASSPPGQERDYGYTF. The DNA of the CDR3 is TGTGCCAGCAGCCCCCCGGGACAGGAGAGGGACTATGGCTACACCTTC.

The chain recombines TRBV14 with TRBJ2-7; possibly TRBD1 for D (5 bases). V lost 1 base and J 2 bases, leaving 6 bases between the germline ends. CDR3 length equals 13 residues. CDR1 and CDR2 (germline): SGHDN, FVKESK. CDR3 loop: CASSQAGTYEQYF. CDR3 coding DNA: TGTGCCAGCAGCCAAGCAGGGACCTACGAGCAGTACTTC. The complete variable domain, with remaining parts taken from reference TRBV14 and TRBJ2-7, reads EAGVTQFPSHSVIEKGQTVTLRCDPISGHDNLYWYRRVMGKEIKFLLHFVKESKQDESGMPNNRFLAERTGGTYSTLKVQPAELEDSGVYFCASSQAGTYEQYFGPGTRLTVT.

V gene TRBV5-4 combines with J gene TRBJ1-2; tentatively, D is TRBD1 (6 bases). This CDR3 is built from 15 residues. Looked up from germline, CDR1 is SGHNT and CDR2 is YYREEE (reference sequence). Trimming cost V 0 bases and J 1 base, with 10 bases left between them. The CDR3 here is CASSLGTANNYGYTF. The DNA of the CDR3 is TGTGCCAGCAGCTTGGGGACAGCCAATAACTATGGCTACACCTTC.

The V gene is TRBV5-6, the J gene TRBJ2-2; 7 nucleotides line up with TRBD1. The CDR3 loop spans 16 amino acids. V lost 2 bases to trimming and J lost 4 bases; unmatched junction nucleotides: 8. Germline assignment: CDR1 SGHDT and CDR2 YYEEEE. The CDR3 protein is CASSFTTGFFTGELFF. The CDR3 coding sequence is TGTGCCAGCAGCTTTACGACAGGGTTTTTCACCGGGGAGCTGTTTTTT.

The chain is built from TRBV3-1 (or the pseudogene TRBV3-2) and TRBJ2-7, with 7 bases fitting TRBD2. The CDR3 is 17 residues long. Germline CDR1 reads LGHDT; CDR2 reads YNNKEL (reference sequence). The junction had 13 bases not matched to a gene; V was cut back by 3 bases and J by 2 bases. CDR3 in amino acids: CASSQGHQAGPPYEQYF. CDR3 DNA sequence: TGTGCCAGCAGCCAGGGCCACCAAGCGGGACCCCCCTACGAGCAGTACTTC.

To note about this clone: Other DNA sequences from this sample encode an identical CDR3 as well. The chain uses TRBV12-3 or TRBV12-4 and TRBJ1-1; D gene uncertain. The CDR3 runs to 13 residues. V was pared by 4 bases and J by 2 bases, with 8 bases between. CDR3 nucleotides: TGTGCCAGCAGTTGGGGAGAAAACACTGAAGCTTTCTTT. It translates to CASSWGENTEAFF.

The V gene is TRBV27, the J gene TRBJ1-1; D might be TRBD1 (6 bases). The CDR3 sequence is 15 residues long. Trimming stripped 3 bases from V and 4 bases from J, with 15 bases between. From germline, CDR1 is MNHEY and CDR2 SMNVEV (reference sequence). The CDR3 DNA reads TGTGCCAGCAGTTTGGAGGGGGGGCCCGTCACTGAAGCTTTCTTT. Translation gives CASSLEGGPVTEAFF.

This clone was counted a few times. This CDR3 is CASSSEDSPHREQYF. The CDR3 DNA is TGTGCCAGCAGCTCCGAGGACAGCCCTCACAGGGAGCAGTACTTC. V and J are TRBV7-6 and TRBJ2-7, with a weak D call TRBD1 (6 bases). CDR3 length equals 15 residues. Trimming removed 4 bases at V and 7 bases at J, with 20 bases between. Germline V gives CDR1 SGHVS, CDR2 FNYEAQ.

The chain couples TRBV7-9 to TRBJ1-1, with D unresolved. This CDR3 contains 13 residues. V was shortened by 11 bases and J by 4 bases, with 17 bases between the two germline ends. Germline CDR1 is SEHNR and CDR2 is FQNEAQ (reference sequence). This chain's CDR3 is CAGSLSGLTEAFF. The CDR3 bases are TGTGCCGGGTCCCTCAGCGGGCTCACTGAAGCTTTCTTT.

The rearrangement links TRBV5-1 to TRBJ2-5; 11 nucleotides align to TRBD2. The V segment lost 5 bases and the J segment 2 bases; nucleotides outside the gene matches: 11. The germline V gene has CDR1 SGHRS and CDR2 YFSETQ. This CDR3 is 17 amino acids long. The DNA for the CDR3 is TGCGCCAGCAGGAAAAGCCAGACTAGCGGGGTACAAGAGACCCAGTACTTC. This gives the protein CASRKSQTSGVQETQYF.

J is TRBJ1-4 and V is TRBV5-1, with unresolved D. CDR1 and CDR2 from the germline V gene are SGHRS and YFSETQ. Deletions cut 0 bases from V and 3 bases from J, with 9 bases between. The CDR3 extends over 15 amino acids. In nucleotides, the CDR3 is TGCGCCAGCAGCTTGGGCGGTTCGGCTAATGAAAAACTGTTTTTT. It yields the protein CASSLGGSANEKLFF.